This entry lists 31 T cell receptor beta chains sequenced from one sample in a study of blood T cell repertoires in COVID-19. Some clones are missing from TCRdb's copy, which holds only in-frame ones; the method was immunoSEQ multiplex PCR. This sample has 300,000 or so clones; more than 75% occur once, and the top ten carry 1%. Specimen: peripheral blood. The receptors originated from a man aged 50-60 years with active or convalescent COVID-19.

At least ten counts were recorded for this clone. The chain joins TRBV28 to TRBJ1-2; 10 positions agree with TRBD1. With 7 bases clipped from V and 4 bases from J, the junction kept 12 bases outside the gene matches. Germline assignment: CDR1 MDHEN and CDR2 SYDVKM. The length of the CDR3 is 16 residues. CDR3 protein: CASTTPDRGRSYGYTF. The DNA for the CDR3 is TGTGCCAGCACCACCCCGGACAGGGGGAGGTCCTATGGCTACACCTTC.

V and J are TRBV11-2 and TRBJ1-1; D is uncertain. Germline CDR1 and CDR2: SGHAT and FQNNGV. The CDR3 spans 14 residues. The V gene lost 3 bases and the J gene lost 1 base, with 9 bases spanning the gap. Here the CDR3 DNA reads TGTGCCAGCAGCTTTTATCTCTCGAACACTGAAGCTTTCTTT. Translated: CASSFYLSNTEAFF.

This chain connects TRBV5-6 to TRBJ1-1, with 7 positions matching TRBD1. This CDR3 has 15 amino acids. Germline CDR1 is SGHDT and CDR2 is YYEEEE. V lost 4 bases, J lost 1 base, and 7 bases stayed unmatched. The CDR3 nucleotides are TGTGCCAGCAGCCAAACAGGGGTTGGGAACACTGAAGCTTTCTTT. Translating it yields CASSQTGVGNTEAFF.

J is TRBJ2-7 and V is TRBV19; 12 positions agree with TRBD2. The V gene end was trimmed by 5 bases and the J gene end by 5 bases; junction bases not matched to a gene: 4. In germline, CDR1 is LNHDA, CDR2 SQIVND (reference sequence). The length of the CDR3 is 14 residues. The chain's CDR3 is CASSQTSGSDEQYF. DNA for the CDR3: TGTGCCAGTAGTCAGACTAGCGGGAGTGACGAGCAGTACTTC.

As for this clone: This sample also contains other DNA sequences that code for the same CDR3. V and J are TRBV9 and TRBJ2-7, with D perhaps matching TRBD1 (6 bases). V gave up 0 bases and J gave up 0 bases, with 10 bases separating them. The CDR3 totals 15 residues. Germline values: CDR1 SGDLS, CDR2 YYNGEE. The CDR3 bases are TGTGCCAGCAGCGTAGGTTCGGACAGCTCCTACGAGCAGTACTTC. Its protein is CASSVGSDSSYEQYF.

The CDR3 region is CASSPPGRSTDTQYF. The CDR3 region has the DNA TGTGCCAGCTCACCACCGGGGCGTAGCACAGATACGCAGTATTTT. The V gene is TRBV18, the J gene TRBJ2-3, with TRBD1 as a possible D gene (5 bases). Germline assignment: CDR1 KGHSH and CDR2 LQKENI. Trimming stripped 0 bases from V and 0 bases from J, with 7 bases between. The CDR3 has 15 residues.

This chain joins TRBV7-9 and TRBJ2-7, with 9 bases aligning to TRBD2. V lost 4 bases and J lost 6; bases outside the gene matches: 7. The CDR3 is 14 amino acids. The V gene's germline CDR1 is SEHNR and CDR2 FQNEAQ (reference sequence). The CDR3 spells CASSSGWREGEQYF. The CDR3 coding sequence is TGTGCCAGCAGCTCAGGGTGGCGGGAGGGCGAGCAGTACTTC.

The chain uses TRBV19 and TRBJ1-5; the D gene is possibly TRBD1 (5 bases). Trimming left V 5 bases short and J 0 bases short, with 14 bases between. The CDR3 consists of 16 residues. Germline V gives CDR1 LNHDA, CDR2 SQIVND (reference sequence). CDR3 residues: CASSPRPGHSNQPQHF. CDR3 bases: TGTGCCAGTAGTCCCCGGCCAGGACATAGCAATCAGCCCCAGCATTTT.

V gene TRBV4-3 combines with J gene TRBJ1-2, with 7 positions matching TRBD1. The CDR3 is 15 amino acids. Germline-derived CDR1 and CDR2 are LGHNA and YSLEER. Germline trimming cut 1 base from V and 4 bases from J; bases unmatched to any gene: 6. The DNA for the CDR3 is TGCGCCAGCAGCCAAGGACAGGGTGTTGGCTATGGCTACACCTTC. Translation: CASSQGQGVGYGYTF.

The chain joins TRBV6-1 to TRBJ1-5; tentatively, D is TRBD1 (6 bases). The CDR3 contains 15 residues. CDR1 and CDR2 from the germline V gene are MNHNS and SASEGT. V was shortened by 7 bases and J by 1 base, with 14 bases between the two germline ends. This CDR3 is CASNAQGYSNQPQHF. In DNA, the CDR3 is TGTGCCAGCAATGCCCAGGGGTACAGCAATCAGCCCCAGCATTTT.

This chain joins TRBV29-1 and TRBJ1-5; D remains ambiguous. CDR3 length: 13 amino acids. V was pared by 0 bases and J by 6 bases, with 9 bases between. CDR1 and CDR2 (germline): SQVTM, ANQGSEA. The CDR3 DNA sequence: TGCAGCGTTGAAGAAGATGGGAGTCAGCCCCAGCATTTT. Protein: CSVEEDGSQPQHF.

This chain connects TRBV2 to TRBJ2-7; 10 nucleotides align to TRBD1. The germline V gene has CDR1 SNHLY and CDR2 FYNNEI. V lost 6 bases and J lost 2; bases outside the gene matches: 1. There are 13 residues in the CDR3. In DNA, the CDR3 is TGTGCCAGCAGGGGGACAGGGGCCTACGAGCAGTACTTC. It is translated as CASRGTGAYEQYF.

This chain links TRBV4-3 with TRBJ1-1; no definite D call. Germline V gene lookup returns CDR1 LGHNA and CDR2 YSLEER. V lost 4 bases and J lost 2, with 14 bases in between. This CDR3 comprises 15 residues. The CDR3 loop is CASSLGPGFNTEAFF. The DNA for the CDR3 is TGCGCCAGCAGCCTGGGTCCGGGGTTCAACACTGAAGCTTTCTTT.

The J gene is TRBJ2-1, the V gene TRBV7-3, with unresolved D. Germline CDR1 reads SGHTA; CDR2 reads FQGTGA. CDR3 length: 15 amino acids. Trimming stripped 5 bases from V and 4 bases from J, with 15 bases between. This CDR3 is CASSRQGGTYNEQFF. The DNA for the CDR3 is TGTGCCAGCAGCCGGCAAGGCGGAACGTACAATGAGCAGTTCTTC.

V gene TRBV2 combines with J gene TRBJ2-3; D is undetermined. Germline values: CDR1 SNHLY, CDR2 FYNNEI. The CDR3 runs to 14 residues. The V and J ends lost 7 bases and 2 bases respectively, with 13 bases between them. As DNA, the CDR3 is TGTGCCAGCACCGCGTCTAGGTCCACAGATACGCAGTATTTT. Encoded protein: CASTASRSTDTQYF.

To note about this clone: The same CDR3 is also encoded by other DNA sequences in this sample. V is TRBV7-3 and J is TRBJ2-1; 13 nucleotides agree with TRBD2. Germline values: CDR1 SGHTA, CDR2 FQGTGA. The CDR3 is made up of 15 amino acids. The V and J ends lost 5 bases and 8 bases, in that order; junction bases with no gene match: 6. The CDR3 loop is CASSRGLAGVDEQFF. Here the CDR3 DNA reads TGTGCCAGCAGCCGAGGACTAGCGGGAGTGGATGAGCAGTTCTTC.

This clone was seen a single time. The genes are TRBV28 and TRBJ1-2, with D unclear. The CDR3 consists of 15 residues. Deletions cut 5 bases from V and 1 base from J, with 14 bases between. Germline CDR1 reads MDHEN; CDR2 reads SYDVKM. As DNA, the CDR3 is TGTGCCAGCAGTCCCGGAGGATCTTTTAACTATGGCTACACCTTC. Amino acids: CASSPGGSFNYGYTF.

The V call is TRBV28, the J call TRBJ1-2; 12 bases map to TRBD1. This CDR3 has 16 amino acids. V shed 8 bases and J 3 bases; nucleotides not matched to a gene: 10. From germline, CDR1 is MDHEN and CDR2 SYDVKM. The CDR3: CASGTGGARTDYGYTF. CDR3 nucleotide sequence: TGTGCCAGCGGGACAGGGGGCGCTCGGACGGACTATGGCTACACCTTC.

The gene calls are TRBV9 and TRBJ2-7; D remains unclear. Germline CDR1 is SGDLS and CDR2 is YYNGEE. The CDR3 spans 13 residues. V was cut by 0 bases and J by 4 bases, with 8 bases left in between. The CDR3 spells CASSVETGYEQYF. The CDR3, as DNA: TGTGCCAGCAGCGTAGAGACTGGTTACGAGCAGTACTTC.

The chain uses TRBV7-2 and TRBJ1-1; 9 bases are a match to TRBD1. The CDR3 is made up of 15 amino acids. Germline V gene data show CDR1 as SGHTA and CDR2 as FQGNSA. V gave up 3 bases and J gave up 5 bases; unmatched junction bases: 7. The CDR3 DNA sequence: TGTGCCAGCAGCTTCCAACAGGGGGCATGGACTGAAGCTTTCTTT. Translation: CASSFQQGAWTEAFF.

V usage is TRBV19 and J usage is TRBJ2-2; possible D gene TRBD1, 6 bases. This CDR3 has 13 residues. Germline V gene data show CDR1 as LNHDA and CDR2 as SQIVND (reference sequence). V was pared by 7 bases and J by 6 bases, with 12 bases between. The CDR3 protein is CASNRVPPGELFF. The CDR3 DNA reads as TGTGCCAGTAACAGGGTACCCCCCGGGGAGCTGTTTTTT.

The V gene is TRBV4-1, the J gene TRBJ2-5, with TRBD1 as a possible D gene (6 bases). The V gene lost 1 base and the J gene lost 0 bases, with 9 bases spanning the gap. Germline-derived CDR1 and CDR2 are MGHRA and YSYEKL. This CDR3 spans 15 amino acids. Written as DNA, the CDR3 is TGCGCCAGCAGCCAAGGGACAGCCCACCAAGAGACCCAGTACTTC. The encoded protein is CASSQGTAHQETQYF.

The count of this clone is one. The CDR3 loop is CASSPTGQGASNEQFF. The CDR3, as DNA: TGCGCCAGCAGCCCAACGGGACAGGGGGCGTCAAATGAGCAGTTCTTC. The chain links TRBV5-1 to TRBJ2-1; 12 positions match TRBD1. Germline lookup yields CDR1 SGHRS and CDR2 YFSETQ. The J segment lost 7 bases and the V segment lost 4 bases, leaving 9 bases of the junction unmatched. The CDR3 has 16 amino acids.

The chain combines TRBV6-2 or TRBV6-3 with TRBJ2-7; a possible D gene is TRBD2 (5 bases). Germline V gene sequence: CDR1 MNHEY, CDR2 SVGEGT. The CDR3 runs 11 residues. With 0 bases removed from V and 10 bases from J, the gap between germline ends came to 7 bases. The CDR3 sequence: CASSYSRLQYF. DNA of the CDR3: TGTGCCAGCAGTTACTCCAGACTACAGTACTTC.

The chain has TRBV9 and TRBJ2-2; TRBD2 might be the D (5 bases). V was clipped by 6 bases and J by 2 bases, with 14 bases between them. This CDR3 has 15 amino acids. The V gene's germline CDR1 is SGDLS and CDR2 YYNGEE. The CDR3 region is CASTSGGHNTGELFF. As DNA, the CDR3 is TGTGCCAGCACCTCCGGAGGCCACAACACCGGGGAGCTGTTTTTT.

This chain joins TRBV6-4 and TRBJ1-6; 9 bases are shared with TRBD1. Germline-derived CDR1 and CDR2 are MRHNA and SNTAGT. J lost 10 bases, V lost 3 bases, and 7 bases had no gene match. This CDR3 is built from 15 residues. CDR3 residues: CASSEGQGSSSPLHF. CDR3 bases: TGTGCCAGCAGTGAAGGACAGGGGTCCTCATCACCCCTCCACTTT.

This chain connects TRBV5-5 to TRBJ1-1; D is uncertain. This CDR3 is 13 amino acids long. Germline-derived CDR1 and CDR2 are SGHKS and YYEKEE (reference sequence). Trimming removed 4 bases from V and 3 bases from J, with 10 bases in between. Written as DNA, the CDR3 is TGTGCCAGCAGCATGGTCGAGGACACTGAAGCTTTCTTT. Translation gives CASSMVEDTEAFF.

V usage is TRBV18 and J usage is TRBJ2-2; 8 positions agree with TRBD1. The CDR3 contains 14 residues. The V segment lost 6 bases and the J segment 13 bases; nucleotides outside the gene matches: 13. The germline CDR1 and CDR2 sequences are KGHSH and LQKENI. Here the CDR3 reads CASSPDRAVGVLFF. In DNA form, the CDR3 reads TGTGCCAGCTCTCCGGACAGGGCGGTCGGTGTGCTGTTTTTT.

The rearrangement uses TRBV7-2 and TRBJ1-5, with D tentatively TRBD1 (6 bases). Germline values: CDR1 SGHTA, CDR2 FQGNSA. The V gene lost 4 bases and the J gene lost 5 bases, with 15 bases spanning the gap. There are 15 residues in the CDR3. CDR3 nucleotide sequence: TGTGCCAGCAGCTCCCAACCAGGGGTGTATCAGCCCCAGCATTTT. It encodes CASSSQPGVYQPQHF.

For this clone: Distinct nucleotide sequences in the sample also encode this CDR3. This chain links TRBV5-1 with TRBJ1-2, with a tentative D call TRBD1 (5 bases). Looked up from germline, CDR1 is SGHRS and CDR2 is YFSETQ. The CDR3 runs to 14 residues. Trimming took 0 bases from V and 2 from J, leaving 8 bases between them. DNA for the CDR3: TGCGCCAGCAGCTTGGATCCAGGGAACTATGGCTACACCTTC. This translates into CASSLDPGNYGYTF.

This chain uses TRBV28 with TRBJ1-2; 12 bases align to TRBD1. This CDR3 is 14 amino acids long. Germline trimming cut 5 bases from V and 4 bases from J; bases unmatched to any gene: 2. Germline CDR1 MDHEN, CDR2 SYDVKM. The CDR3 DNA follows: TGTGCCAGCAGTGGGACAGGGGGCTTCTATGGCTACACCTTC. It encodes CASSGTGGFYGYTF.